This TCR beta chain was profiled in a study of cytomegalovirus exposure and HLA in healthy donors. Germline V CDR1 and CDR2: KGHSH, LQKENI. This CDR3 has 15 amino acids. Trimming removed 3 bases from V and 9 bases from J; junction bases left unmatched: 10. TCRdb's table, derived via immunoSEQ multiplex PCR, lists solely in-frame clones and lacks some. The table includes tens of thousands of clones, 80% to 90% detected once. Study findings and constraints: Researchers reported that a few CMV-associated chains were confirmed in vitro as CMV antigen-specific. About 150 TCR beta chains were listed as cytomegalovirus-associated.

A remark on this clone: Its antigen is currently unknown.

The specimen sequenced was PBMCs. The sequence was obtained from a woman under 30 in good health and CMV-seronegative. The chain couples TRBV18 to TRBJ2-1, with TRBD2 matching 8 bases. As DNA, the CDR3 is TGTGCCAGCTCACCGTCTGCGGGAGGTTCGACTGAGCAGTTCTTC. Residues: CASSPSAGGSTEQFF.